The present entry profiles one TCR beta chain with its context. Its antigen is undetermined. These data are taken from a study of T cell responses to AZD1222 COVID-19 vaccine. About the study: Second-dose schedules of about 4 or about 12 weeks were combined.

Notes on the study in general: Among AZD1222 vaccinees, only six were seropositive at baseline. Unmutated regions of variants are reportedly targeted by nearly half of spike-specific TCRs.

Using immunoSEQ multiplex PCR, the repertoire was profiled, and TCRdb retains in-frame clones only, with some absent. The sample lists approximately 140,000 clones, roughly nine tenths seen once, with roughly 4.7% in the top ten. Sequencing was performed on peripheral blood, taken on day 0 of AZD1222 vaccination. The TCR comes from an adult in good health.

CDR3 in DNA: TGTGCCAGCAGTCCGGGACGCATGAACACTGAAGCTTTCTTT. Its protein is CASSPGRMNTEAFF. V usage is TRBV2 and J usage is TRBJ1-1, with a weak D call TRBD1 (5 bases). The CDR3 extends over 14 amino acids. Germline V gives CDR1 SNHLY, CDR2 FYNNEI. Trimming took off 5 bases at V and 0 bases at J, with 10 bases between the two ends.